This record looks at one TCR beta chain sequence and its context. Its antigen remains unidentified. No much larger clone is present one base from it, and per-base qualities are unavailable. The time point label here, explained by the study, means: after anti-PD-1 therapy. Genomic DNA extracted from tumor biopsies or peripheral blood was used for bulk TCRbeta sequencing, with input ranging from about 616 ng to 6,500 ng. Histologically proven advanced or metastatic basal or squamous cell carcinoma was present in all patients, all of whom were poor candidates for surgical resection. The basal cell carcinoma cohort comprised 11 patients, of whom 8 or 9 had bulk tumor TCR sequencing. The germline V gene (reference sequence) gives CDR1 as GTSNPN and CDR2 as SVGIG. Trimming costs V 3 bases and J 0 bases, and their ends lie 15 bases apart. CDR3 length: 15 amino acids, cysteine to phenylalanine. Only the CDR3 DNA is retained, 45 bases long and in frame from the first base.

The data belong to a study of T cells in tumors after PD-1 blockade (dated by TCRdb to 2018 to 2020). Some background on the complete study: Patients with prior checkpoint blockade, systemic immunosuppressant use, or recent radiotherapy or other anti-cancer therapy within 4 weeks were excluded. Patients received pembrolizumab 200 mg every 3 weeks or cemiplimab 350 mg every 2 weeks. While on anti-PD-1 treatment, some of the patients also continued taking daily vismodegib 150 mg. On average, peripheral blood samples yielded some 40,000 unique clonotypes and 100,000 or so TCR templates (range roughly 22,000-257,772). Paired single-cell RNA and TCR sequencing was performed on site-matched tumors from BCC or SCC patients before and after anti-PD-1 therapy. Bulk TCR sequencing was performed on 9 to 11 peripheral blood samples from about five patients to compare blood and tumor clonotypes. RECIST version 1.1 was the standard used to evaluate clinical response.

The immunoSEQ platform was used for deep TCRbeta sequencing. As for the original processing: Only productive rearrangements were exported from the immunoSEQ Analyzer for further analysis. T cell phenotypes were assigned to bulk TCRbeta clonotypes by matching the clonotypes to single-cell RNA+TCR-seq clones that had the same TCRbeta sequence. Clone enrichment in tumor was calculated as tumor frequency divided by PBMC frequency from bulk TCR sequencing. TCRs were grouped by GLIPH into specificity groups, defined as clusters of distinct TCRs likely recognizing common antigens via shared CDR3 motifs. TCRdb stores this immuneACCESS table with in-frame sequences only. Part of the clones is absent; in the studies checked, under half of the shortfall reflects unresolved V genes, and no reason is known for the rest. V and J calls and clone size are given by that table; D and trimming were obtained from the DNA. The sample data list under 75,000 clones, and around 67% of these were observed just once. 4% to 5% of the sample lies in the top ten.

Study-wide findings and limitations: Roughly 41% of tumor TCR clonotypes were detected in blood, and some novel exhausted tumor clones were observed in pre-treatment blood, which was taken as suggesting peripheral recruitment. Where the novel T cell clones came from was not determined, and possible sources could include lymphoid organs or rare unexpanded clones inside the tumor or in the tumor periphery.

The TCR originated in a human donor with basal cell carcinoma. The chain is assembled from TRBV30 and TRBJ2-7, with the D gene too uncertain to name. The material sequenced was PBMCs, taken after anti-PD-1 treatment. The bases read TGTGCCTGGAGCCAGACTTATTTGAGCTCCTACGAGCAGTACTTC. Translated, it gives CAWSQTYLSSYEQYF.